These T cell receptor beta chains were read from a single sample in a study of T cell repertoires in cytomegalovirus infection. TCRdb passed the reads through MiXCR, listing each CDR3 protein once. Of about 770,000 distinct CDR3 sequences listed, 25% to 35% are singletons. No antigen has been assigned to these receptors. The source material was cultured CD8+ T cells from PBMCs, sampled from culture after CMV antigen stimulation. Receptor source: a human donor in good health (CMV status not recorded). Some clones in this sample may be carry-over from other donors' samples. CDR3s include the opening cysteine and the closing phenylalanine or tryptophan. The order of the fields is V gene, CDR3 protein.

TRBV27	CASSLNRVNNEQFF
TRBV7-9	CASSFDTALEAFF
TRBV12-3/TRBV12-4	CASSHQTAGGDFSNQPQHF
TRBV12-5	CASGLANTEAFF
TRBV5-6	CASSLGGGEPQHF
TRBV29-1	CSVEGGGVVGQETQYF
TRBV5-6	CASISPEESSYNEQFF
TRBV12-3/TRBV12-4	CASGGTWGYQPQHF
TRBV7-6	CASSTLGDEQFF
TRBV29-1	CSVEDHPEGAINEQFF
TRBV27	CASRLGQGASQETQYF
TRBV24-1	CATSEGTQETQYF